A selection of T cell receptor beta chains follows, all from one sample in a study of T cell repertoires in cytomegalovirus infection. From the reads, TCRdb called clonotypes with MiXCR, one entry per CDR3 protein. The sample consists of 200,000 to 300,000 distinct CDR3 sequences, 9.1% of them appearing once. Sequenced input: PBMCs. These TCRs come from a human donor in good health (CMV status not recorded). Some clones in this sample may be carry-over from other donors' samples. CDR3s include the opening cysteine and the closing phenylalanine or tryptophan. Fields, in order: CDR3 length, J gene, V gene, CDR3 protein.

len: 13
j_gene: TRBJ2-7
v_gene: TRBV11-2
CDR3aa: CASSPYLGGFSDF

len: 12
j_gene: TRBJ1-5
v_gene: TRBV10-3
CDR3aa: CAISITGTVQSF

len: 17
j_gene: TRBJ1-6
v_gene: TRBV7-2
CDR3aa: CASSLTLLRDRDSPLHF

len: 18
j_gene: TRBJ2-3
v_gene: TRBV7-2
CDR3aa: CASSTVEGLAGTTDTQYF

len: 17
j_gene: TRBJ1-6
v_gene: TRBV4-3
CDR3aa: CASSQDRGRLGNSPLHF

len: 16
j_gene: TRBJ2-3
v_gene: TRBV7-8
CDR3aa: CASSLVMGGGTDTQYF

len: 15
j_gene: TRBJ1-4
v_gene: TRBV7-2
CDR3aa: CASSHTRTGREKLFF

len: 16
j_gene: TRBJ1-1
v_gene: TRBV2
CDR3aa: CASNLRETGVRTEAFF

len: 14
j_gene: TRBJ2-5
v_gene: TRBV6-2/TRBV6-3
CDR3aa: CASSPRQGAETQYF

len: 14
j_gene: TRBJ1-5
v_gene: TRBV11-1
CDR3aa: CASSSAAGDQPQHF

len: 14
j_gene: TRBJ2-1
v_gene: TRBV28
CDR3aa: CASSSRGPPHEQFF

len: 15
j_gene: TRBJ2-1
v_gene: TRBV2
CDR3aa: CASSGTDRSYNEQFF

len: 16
j_gene: TRBJ2-6
v_gene: TRBV6-5
CDR3aa: CASSLFDGAGANVLTF

len: 13
j_gene: TRBJ2-1
v_gene: TRBV28
CDR3aa: CASSLFSRGEQFF

len: 12
j_gene: TRBJ2-4
v_gene: TRBV11-3
CDR3aa: CASSPAGGISHF

len: 14
j_gene: TRBJ2-1
v_gene: TRBV7-2
CDR3aa: CASSLGVSYNEQFF

len: 16
j_gene: TRBJ2-7
v_gene: TRBV7-9
CDR3aa: CASSFRATGAVYEQYF